This T cell receptor (beta chain) was documented in a study of naive and memory T cell subsets. Regarding the study as a whole: Especially in CD8 cells, naive repertoires contained a few larger clonotypes, possibly CD45RA-re-expressing memory cells.

The sample holds a few counts of this clonotype. Its specificity is unknown. The V gene lost 1 base and the J gene lost 0 bases, with 7 bases spanning the gap. The CDR3 is 15 residues long. CDR1 is SGHAT, CDR2 FQDESV, per germline (reference sequence). The beta constant-region primer was an equimolar mix of two oligonucleotides covering TRBC1 and TRBC2. Four rounds of PCR amplified the ligated cDNA using nested alpha and beta constant-region primers plus SP2. Via MiXCR, TCRdb re-called the UMI-ligation and nested PCR reads, giving one row per CDR3 protein. The profile shows tens of thousands of distinct CDR3 sequences, roughly 10% of them singletons.

The material sequenced was naive CD4+ T cells from blood. The chain couples TRBV11-1 to TRBJ2-1, with no clear D. This clonotype was sampled from a human donor in good health. The CDR3 is CASSLGESSYNEQFF. The DNA for the CDR3 is TGTGCCAGCAGCTTAGGAGAGAGCTCCTACAATGAGCAGTTCTTC. Variable domain in full (rest from reference TRBV11-1 and TRBJ2-1): EAEVAQSPRYKITEKSQAVAFWCDPISGHATLYWYRQILGQGPELLVQFQDESVVDDSQLPKDRFSAERLKGVDSTLKIQPAELGDSAMYLCASSLGESSYNEQFFGPGTRLTVL.